This TCR beta chain was sequenced during a study of cytomegalovirus exposure and HLA in healthy donors (dated by TCRdb to 2016 to 2017). General notes on the study: An earlier analysis of some 550 of the donors reported 250 to 300 Gb of sequence data and approximately 110 million unique TCR beta sequences from about 200 million T cells. Approximately 310 gigabases of sequencing data and approximately 85 million unique TCR sequences were included in an early release covering about 600 HLA-typed donors. The genetic ancestry cluster associated with self-reported Caucasian donors included roughly four fifths of the 398 genotyped donors. The study aimed to test whether signatures of past pathogen exposure could be identified by cataloging public T cell receptors. The study used immunosequencing to profile the T cell repertoires of hundreds of subjects and linked those repertoires to cytomegalovirus serostatus. Along with the approximately 670-subject first cohort, a separate validation cohort of 120 different subjects was used. High-throughput TCR immunosequencing, statistical association of individual TCRs with disease status, and machine learning were combined to predict cytomegalovirus infection status. A later analysis re-examined previously published TCR beta repertoires from about 700 donors and added high-resolution HLA genotyping to investigate patterns of TCR occurrence. In the later analysis, no new phenotypic data were used to find candidate immune exposures; instead, reliance was placed on TCR beta sequences and their occurrence across donors. In an earlier analysis of roughly 600 of the donors, high-throughput TCR beta sequencing was used to judge whether each TCR beta V gene segment behaved as functional or pseudogenic. Donor age, sex, ethnicity and CMV serostatus were compiled together with the repertoire data. A later genetic analysis used genome-wide SNP genotypes for about 60% of the roughly 700 donors, treating that subset as a discovery cohort. All discovery cohort repertoires had been generated on a single sequencing platform. HLA typing covered class I and class II loci at four-digit resolution. The number of typed donors differed by locus: roughly 629-630 for A, B, C, DRB1 and DQB1; some 540 for DQA1; around 610 for DPA1; and roughly 490 for DPB1. A few DR-DQ haplotypes were treated as single units for association and clustering because of strong linkage in the cohort. Among a few hundred genotyped donors of the cohort, an average of 235,054 unique TCR beta nucleotide sequences were sequenced per donor, roughly 20% of them non-productive. Beyond this particular receptor, the publication reports: Several of the top co-occurrence clusters appeared to be linked to parvovirus B19, influenza, CMV and Epstein-Barr virus, according to a later analysis. A later analysis associated some 17,000 TCR beta sequences with specific HLA alleles at a false discovery rate of 0.05. A further reported finding was that TCR beta sequences accurately predicted the HLA-A and HLA-B alleles for most subjects in the first cohort. Most TCR sequences were seen in very few donors, while some public TCRs were found in many individuals. Because the 87-base-pair reads could not distinguish some IMGT-functional V segments, including TRBV6-2 and TRBV6-3, those segments were excluded. Presence/absence analyses assumed roughly uniform sequencing depth across donors, an assumption that may not hold. According to the authors, the approach could potentially be generalized to other disease states and immunological phenotypes. V-gene and J-gene trimming of TCR beta chains was associated with a missense DCLRE1C variant in a later genetic analysis, and the association was replicated in an independent cohort. HLA typing was unavailable for some donors at each locus, so association tests used only the typed subset. A cluster of highly shared sequence variants was judged likely to represent a technical artifact of the sequencing pipeline. In a later analysis, HLA-associated TCR beta chains showed more clonal expansion and lower generation probabilities than non-associated chains that were equally common. The study gave a list of 150 to 200 TCR beta chains associated with cytomegalovirus. The only immune exposure information available for the cohort was CMV serostatus. Cytomegalovirus status was reported to be diagnosed by the classifier with high specificity and sensitivity in both the original and validation cohorts. When HLA alleles, especially DR and DQ, strongly co-occurred, attributing TCR associations to individual alleles was difficult. Correlated functional status among segregating V segments might be attributable to linkage disequilibrium, but an unknown experimental factor could not be ruled out. According to a later analysis, most CMV-associated TCR beta chains appeared to be HLA-restricted, and the HLA associations seemed to be driven largely by CMV exposure. In vitro tests confirmed that a few of the cytomegalovirus-associated TCR beta chains recognize cytomegalovirus antigens. Broadly in line with IMGT annotations, most TCR beta V segments showed up in productive rearrangements about 87% or about 30% of the time in an earlier analysis of around 550 of the donors. A later analysis found that TCR association rates varied across HLA loci, with DRB1 alleles showing the most associated TCRs and HLA-C alleles the fewest. The earlier analysis of almost 600 of the donors excluded some 15 rarely observed V segments, including chromosome 9 orphons, because counts were too low. In a later genetic analysis, fewer N-insertions in productive TCRs were reported among donors in an Asian-associated ancestry cluster than the roughly 700-donor mean. Only TCR beta chains were sequenced in this cohort, and the absence of alpha or paired-chain data limited detectable features.

Library prep was done by the immunoSEQ multiplex PCR assay. For the multiplex PCR, a mixture combining 60 forward primers for TCR Vbeta segments and 13 reverse primers for TCR Jbeta segments was used. Amplification of the CDR3 region of rearranged TCR beta genes was performed with a multiplex PCR assay on genomic DNA. The amplified TCR beta libraries were sequenced on the Illumina HiSeq System as 87-base-pair reads. For the original study's pipeline: A later analysis counted about 80 million unique TCR beta chains across the 666 repertoires, and around 9.9 million of these chains were shared by at least two donors. Raw reads were error-corrected and collapsed into unique sequences by a nearest-neighbor algorithm in which closely related sequences were merged to remove PCR and sequencing errors. Alignment of CDR3 sequences to IMGT reference sequences was used to assign V, D and J gene segments. For a sequence to be retained, a match of at least six nucleotides to both a V gene segment and a J gene segment was required. Rearrangements were classified as productive when the CDR3 lacked stop codons and remained in frame with V and J, and all other rearrangements were classified as non-productive. CDR3 was defined according to IMGT convention as the region running from the second conserved V-encoded cysteine to the conserved J-encoded phenylalanine. The earlier analysis of a few hundred of the donors excluded any sequence lacking an unambiguous match to a single V gene segment. In an earlier analysis of approximately 550 of the donors, V segments were called functional above 56.7% productive rearrangements and were called segregating when the between-donor standard deviation exceeded 5%. A statistical classification framework was built to diagnose cytomegalovirus status from the catalog of TCR beta chain sequences. V and J gene assignment, in a later analysis, came from comparing TCR nucleotide sequences with IMGT/GENE-DB human TR gene sequences. The TCRdist pipeline was used in a later analysis to assign CDR3 sequences and most-parsimonious VDJ recombination scenarios. A later analysis defined each TCR beta chain by its CDR3 amino acid sequence plus V-gene family, and excluded reads lacking a unique V-gene family. As a way to deal with suspected cross-contamination and a sequencing artifact, a later analysis dropped roughly 600 nucleotide sequences that were highly shared and had low generation probability. In a later analysis, a clonal expansion index was calculated for each public chain from normalized within-repertoire ranks of inferred template counts. A later analysis computed generation probabilities with a VDJ recombination model fitted to out-of-frame rearrangements, and checked the results against IGoR. In a later analysis, TCR-TCR, TCR-HLA and TCR-CMV co-occurrence was scored with hypergeometric tests, and a repertoire-size bias correction was applied to TCR pairs. A later analysis estimated false discovery rates by permuting HLA or CMV assignments 20 times. In a later analysis, co-occurring TCRs were grouped using DBSCAN, with TCRdist sequence similarity added in when clustering inside HLA-allele-positive subsets. For co-occurrence clustering, repertoires with fewer than 30,000 or more than 120,000 public chains were excluded, along with five repertoires with anomalous nucleotide sharing. TCRdb obtained this table from immuneACCESS and retained in-frame rearrangements with V and J assigned. These tables miss some clones; where compared with another copy, unresolved V genes account for less than half of the shortfall, and the remainder is unexplained. V, J and clone size were drawn from that table, and D and trimming were deduced from the DNA. The sample profile shows more than 150,000 clones; roughly four fifths of them were found once. The top ten hold around 1.5% of the sample.

Of note for this clone: Its target antigen remains unknown. Base qualities are missing; no much larger clone stands one base away.

The cohort consisted of fewer than 700 healthy bone marrow donors. At the time of sampling, every cohort member was nominally healthy, though immune exposures that went unrecorded were likely present. The donor was CMV seronegative and belonged to the group of around 400 seronegative cohort members. A peripheral blood sample was provided by each donor, and peripheral blood mononuclear cells were used for TCR beta sequencing. The Qiagen DNeasy Blood Extraction Kit was used to extract genomic DNA from the blood cell samples. The CDR3, cysteine through phenylalanine, is 12 amino acids long. This entry keeps only the CDR3 DNA: 36 bases, framed from base 1. As encoded in the germline V gene, CDR1 is MNHEY while CDR2 is SVGAGI. V loses 2 bases, J loses 5 bases, and the germline ends lie 6 bases apart.

The clonotype originates from a man aged 45-65 years in good health and CMV-seronegative. Sequenced material: PBMCs. The V and J genes are TRBV6-5 and TRBJ2-5, with TRBD1 perhaps the D gene, on 6 matching bases. The base sequence is TGTGCCAGCAGTTACCAGGGGGAGACCCAGTACTTC. Its amino acids are CASSYQGETQYF.